The TCR beta chain described here comes from a study of blood T cell repertoires in COVID-19. Across the whole study: Whether acute or convalescent, the COVID-19 samples came from the United States, Italy and Spain. T cells, B-cell-depleted T cells, or PBMCs provided the cDNA or gDNA that served as material.

Source study methods: The assay estimated nucleated cells by amplifying reference gene primers. Here immunoSEQ multiplex PCR was the method, and the copy in TCRdb shows in-frame clones only, minus some. V, J and clone size reflect that table, while D and trimming were determined from the DNA. The sample has fewer than 250,000 clones, 88% seen once. This CDR3 comprises 15 residues. V was clipped by 0 bases and J by 8 bases; unmatched bases: 5. Germline lookup yields CDR1 SEHNR and CDR2 FQNEAQ (reference sequence). The chain recombines TRBV7-9 with TRBJ1-2; 11 nucleotides match TRBD1. This receptor was taken from a human donor in a cohort sampled during active COVID-19. The sequencing input was peripheral blood. The CDR3 region has the DNA TGTGCCAGCAGCTTAGCGGGACAGGGGGATCGGGGCTACACCTTC. As protein: CASSLAGQGDRGYTF. The full variable domain, rest sourced from reference TRBV7-9 and TRBJ1-2, is DTGVSQNPRHKITKRGQNVTFRCDPISEHNRLYWYRQTLGQGPEFLTYFQNEAQLEKSRLLSDRFSAERPKGSFSTLEIQRTEQGDSAMYLCASSLAGQGDRGYTFGSGTRLTVV.